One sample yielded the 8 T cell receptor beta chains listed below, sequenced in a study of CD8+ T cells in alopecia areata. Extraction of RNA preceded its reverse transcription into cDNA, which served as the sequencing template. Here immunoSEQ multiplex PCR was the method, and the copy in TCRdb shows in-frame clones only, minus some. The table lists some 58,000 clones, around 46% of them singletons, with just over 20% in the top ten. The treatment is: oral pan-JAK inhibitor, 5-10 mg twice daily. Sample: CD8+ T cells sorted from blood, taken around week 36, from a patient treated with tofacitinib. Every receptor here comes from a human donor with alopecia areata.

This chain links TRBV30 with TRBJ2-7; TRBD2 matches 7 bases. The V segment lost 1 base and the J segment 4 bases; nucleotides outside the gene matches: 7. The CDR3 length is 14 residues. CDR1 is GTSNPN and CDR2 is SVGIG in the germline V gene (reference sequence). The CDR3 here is CAWSAGEGYYEQYF. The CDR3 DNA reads TGTGCCTGGAGTGCGGGGGAGGGCTATTACGAGCAGTACTTC. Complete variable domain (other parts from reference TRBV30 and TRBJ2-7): SQTIHQWPATLVQPVGSPLSLECTVEGTSNPNLYWYRQAAGRGLQLLFYSVGIGQISSEVPQNLSASRPQDRQFILSSKKLLLSDSGFYLCAWSAGEGYYEQYFGPGTRLTVT.

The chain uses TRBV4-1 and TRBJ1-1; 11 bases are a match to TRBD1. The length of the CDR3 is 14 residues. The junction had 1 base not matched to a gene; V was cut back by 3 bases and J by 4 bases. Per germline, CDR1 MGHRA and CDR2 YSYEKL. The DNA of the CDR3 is TGCGCCAGCAGCCATGGGACAGGGGGCACTGAAGCTTTCTTT. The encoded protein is CASSHGTGGTEAFF.

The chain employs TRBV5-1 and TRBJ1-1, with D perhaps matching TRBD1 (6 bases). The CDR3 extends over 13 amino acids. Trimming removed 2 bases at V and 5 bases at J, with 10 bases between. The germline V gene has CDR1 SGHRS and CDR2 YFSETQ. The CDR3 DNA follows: TGCGCCAGCAGCTTAACAGGGTTTACTGAAGCTTTCTTT. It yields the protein CASSLTGFTEAFF.

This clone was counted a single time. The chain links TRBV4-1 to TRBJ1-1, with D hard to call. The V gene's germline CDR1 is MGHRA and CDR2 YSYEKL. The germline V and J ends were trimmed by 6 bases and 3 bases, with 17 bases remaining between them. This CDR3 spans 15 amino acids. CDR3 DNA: TGCGCCAGCAGACACGAAACGACAAGGGACACTGAAGCTTTCTTT. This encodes CASRHETTRDTEAFF.

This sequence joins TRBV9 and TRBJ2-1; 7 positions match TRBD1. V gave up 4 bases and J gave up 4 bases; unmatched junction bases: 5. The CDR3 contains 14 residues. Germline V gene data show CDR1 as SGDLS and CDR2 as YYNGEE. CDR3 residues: CASSRDSIYNEQFF. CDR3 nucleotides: TGTGCCAGCAGCCGGGACAGCATATACAATGAGCAGTTCTTC. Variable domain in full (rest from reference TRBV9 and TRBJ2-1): DSGVTQTPKHLITATGQRVTLRCSPRSGDLSVYWYQQSLDQGLQFLIQYYNGEERAKGNILERFSAQQFPDLHSELNLSSLELGDSALYFCASSRDSIYNEQFFGPGTRLTVL.

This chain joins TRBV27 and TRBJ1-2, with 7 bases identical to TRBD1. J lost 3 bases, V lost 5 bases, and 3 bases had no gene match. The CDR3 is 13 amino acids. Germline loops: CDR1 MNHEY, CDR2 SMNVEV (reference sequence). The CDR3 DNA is TGTGCCAGCAGTCCGGGACAGCACTATGGCTACACCTTC. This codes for CASSPGQHYGYTF.

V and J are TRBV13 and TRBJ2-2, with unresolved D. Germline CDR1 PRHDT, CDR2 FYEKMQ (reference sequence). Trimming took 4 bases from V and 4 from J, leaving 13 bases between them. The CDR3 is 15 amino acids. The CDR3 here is CASSSPEPFTGELFF. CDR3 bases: TGTGCCAGCAGCTCTCCAGAGCCCTTCACCGGGGAGCTGTTTTTT.

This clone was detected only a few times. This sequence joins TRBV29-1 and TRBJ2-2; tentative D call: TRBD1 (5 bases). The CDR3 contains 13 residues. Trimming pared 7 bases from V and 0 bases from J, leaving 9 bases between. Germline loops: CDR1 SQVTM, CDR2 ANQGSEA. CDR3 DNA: TGCAGCGGGAAGACAGCGAACACCGGGGAGCTGTTTTTT. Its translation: CSGKTANTGELFF.